Each of the 10 T cell receptor beta chains below was sequenced from the same sample in a study of tumor and adjacent non-tumor tissue in lung cancer. The template was RNA from unsorted bulk tissue. The library came from three nested PCR rounds adapted from ARM-PCR protocols. TCRdb reprocessed the multiplex PCR reads with MiXCR, giving one entry per CDR3 protein. The sample consists of under 150,000 distinct CDR3 sequences, roughly 66% of them appearing once. Sequenced material: lung tumor tissue. The receptor set was obtained from a man between 60 and 75 years old with small cell lung cancer.

In the case of this clonotype: One junction end does not reproduce the germline sequence, and a read error may be involved. This rearrangement joins TRBV6-6 to TRBJ1-1; D unresolved. Germline V gives CDR1 MNHNY, CDR2 SVGAGI (reference sequence). This CDR3 has 16 amino acids. DNA of the CDR3: TGTGCCAGCAATTACGTCCCCGGACTTACGGTTTGTGAAACTTTCTTT. Translation gives CASNYVPGLTVCETFF.

On this clonotype itself: A much larger clone differs from this one at a single base, so this may be a read error. The chain recombines TRBV6-1 with TRBJ2-7; D not certain. Germline CDR1 and CDR2: MNHNS and SASEGT. The CDR3 contains 15 residues. Here the CDR3 DNA reads TGTGCCAGCAACACAATCGGGTCGTCCTTCTACGATCAGTACGTC. This sequence encodes CASNTIGSSFYDQYV.

Many counts were recorded for this clonotype. The rearrangement joins TRBV20-1 to TRBJ2-1, with D possibly being TRBD2 (5 bases). Trimming took 3 bases from V and 7 from J, leaving 16 bases between them. Per the germline V gene, CDR1 is DFQATT and CDR2 is SNEGSKA (reference sequence). The CDR3 loop spans 14 amino acids. CDR3 loop: CSASRRRPWNEQFF. The CDR3 nucleotides are TGCAGTGCTAGTAGGCGGAGGCCCTGGAATGAGCAGTTCTTC.

A note on this clonotype: Relative to the germline gene, one junction end is altered; a read error may explain this. The chain is built from TRBV11-1 and TRBJ2-6; D may be TRBD1 or TRBD2 (5 bases each). This CDR3 region has 18 residues. Germline V gene data show CDR1 as SGHAT and CDR2 as FQDESV (reference sequence). CDR3 nucleotides: TGTGCCATCAGCCTCCCGGGACGGGGATTTTCCGGGGCCAACGTCCCGACTTTC. Amino acids: CAISLPGRGFSGANVPTF. The full variable domain, completed using reference TRBV11-1 and TRBJ2-6, is EAEVAQSPRYKITEKSQAVAFWCDPISGHATLYWYRQILGQGPELLVQFQDESVVDDSQLPKDRFSAERLKGVDSTLKIQPAELGDSAMYLCAISLPGRGFSGANVPTFGAGSRLTVL.

This chain joins TRBV28 and TRBJ1-3; 9 nucleotides agree with TRBD1. CDR1 is MDHEN and CDR2 is SYDVKM in the germline V gene. CDR3 size: 16 residues. The ends lost 7 bases at V and 4 bases at J; junction bases unmatched: 11. The CDR3 coding sequence is TGTGCCAGCATTTTGCTGGACAGGGGAATCGGAAACACCATATATTTT. This translates into CASILLDRGIGNTIYF.

Note on this clonotype: One junction end does not reproduce the germline sequence, and a read error may be involved. The chain links TRBV4-1 to TRBJ2-7, with D perhaps given as TRBD1 or TRBD2 (5 bases each). Germline loops: CDR1 MGHRA, CDR2 YSYEKL. This CDR3 is 18 amino acids long. DNA of the CDR3: TGCGCCAGCAACCAAGAAACCCCCGAGGGTAGGGGCTCCTACGAGCAGTACTTC. It specifies CASNQETPEGRGSYEQYF.

This clonotype occurred many times. The chain links TRBV20-1 to TRBJ2-7, with 8 bases that match TRBD1. In germline, CDR1 is DFQATT, CDR2 SNEGSKA (reference sequence). Unmatched junction bases numbered 3, after V lost 1 base and J lost 4 bases. The CDR3 runs to 13 residues. The CDR3 coding sequence is TGCAGTGCTAGAGGGACAGGGAGGTACGAGCAGTACTTC. Translating gives CSARGTGRYEQYF.

The genes are TRBV10-3 and TRBJ1-4, with 8 bases that match TRBD1. Germline CDR1 reads ENHRY; CDR2 reads SYGVKD. Losses at the gene ends were 1 base for V and 4 bases for J; bases not matched to a gene: 8. This CDR3 has 17 residues. The CDR3 spells CAISEFRQGTVNEKLFF. DNA of the CDR3: TGTGCCATCAGTGAGTTCCGACAGGGGACCGTTAATGAAAAACTGTTTTTT.

This clonotype was observed a few times. A much larger clone is a single base away; this may be a read error. The chain links TRBV6-5 to TRBJ2-7; D gene uncertain. Trimming cost V 10 bases and J 0 bases, with 13 bases left between them. From germline, CDR1 is MNHEY and CDR2 SVGAGI. The CDR3 spans 13 residues. The DNA for the CDR3 is TGTGCCAACACCTCCCCTGACTCCTACGAGCAGTACTTC. Protein sequence: CANTSPDSYEQYF.

As regards this clonotype: The junction shows a germline mismatch at one end, possibly a read error. As DNA, the CDR3 is TGTGCCAGCCGCAGGCCGTTAGGACTCGACTCATCTAGCACGGATACGCAGTATTTT. Protein: CASRRPLGLDSSSTDTQYF. The rearrangement links TRBV11-3 to TRBJ2-3, with a possible D match to TRBD2 (5 bases). This CDR3 is 19 amino acids long. CDR1 is SGHNT and CDR2 is YENEEA in the germline V gene.